These T cell receptor beta chains were read from a single sample in a study of cytomegalovirus exposure and HLA in healthy donors. Method: immunoSEQ multiplex PCR; TCRdb's copy keeps in-frame clones and lacks some. The table lists 70,000 to 95,000 clones, roughly 93% of them singletons. Sequenced sample: PBMCs. These receptor sequences come from a woman aged 25 to 39 in good health and CMV-seronegative. Each CDR3 is given with its conserved first and last residue. The D gene is left open where the match is weak. Expanded clones get a size class; other rows say once, few or many, or leave the size out.

clone size	V gene	J gene	D gene	CDR3 length	CDR3 DNA	CDR3 protein
.	TRBV18	TRBJ2-1	TRBD2	17	TGTGCCAGCTCACCACGTAAGATAGCGGGAGTAGGCAATGAGCAGTTCTTC	CASSPRKIAGVGNEQFF
.	TRBV7-7	TRBJ2-1	.	14	TGTGCCAGCAGCTTAGGCTTGGGGGGCAATGAGCAGTTCTTC	CASSLGLGGNEQFF
.	TRBV6-6	TRBJ1-1	.	15	TGTGCCAGCAGGGATCAGGGGTTAAGGGGGACTGAAGCTTTCTTT	CASRDQGLRGTEAFF
.	TRBV7-6	TRBJ2-7	.	13	TGTGCCAGCAGCTTCGACAGTACCTACGAGCAGTACTTC	CASSFDSTYEQYF
.	TRBV5-1	TRBJ1-2	.	15	TGCGCCAGCAGCTTGGAAGTGCAGGCCTACTATGGCTACACCTTC	CASSLEVQAYYGYTF
once	TRBV27	TRBJ1-1	TRBD1	13	TGTGCCAGCAAAGAGGGGGCGGGGACTGAAGCTTTCTTT	CASKEGAGTEAFF
.	TRBV11-2	TRBJ2-5	TRBD1	18	TGTGCCAGCAGCCTCCGAAAACCTATAGGACAGGGGAGGGAGACCCAGTACTTC	CASSLRKPIGQGRETQYF
.	TRBV7-9	TRBJ1-1	.	15	TGTGCCAGCAGCGCGCCCGGGACATCCAACACTGAAGCTTTCTTT	CASSAPGTSNTEAFF
once	TRBV5-4	TRBJ1-4	TRBD1	18	TGTGCCAGCAGCGCGGCCGGGACAGGTTCTACCAACGGTGAAAAACTGTTTTTT	CASSAAGTGSTNGEKLFF
.	TRBV10-2	TRBJ1-3	.	14	TGCGCCAGCAGTGAGGCAGGGACTGGAAACACCATATATTTT	CASSEAGTGNTIYF
.	TRBV4-1	TRBJ2-7	.	15	TGCGCCAGCTCGGACAGACCAATTAGCTCCTACGAGCAGTACTTC	CASSDRPISSYEQYF
.	TRBV7-2	TRBJ1-5	TRBD1	15	TGTGCCAGCAGCCCAAGACAGGGGCAAAATCAGCCCCAGCATTTT	CASSPRQGQNQPQHF
once	TRBV29-1	TRBJ2-1	.	10	TGCAGCGGCCTTATGGAGAAGCAGTTCTTC	CSGLMEKQFF
.	TRBV6-5	TRBJ1-2	.	12	TGTGCCAGCTCGACAGGCGTTGGTGGCTACACCTTC	CASSTGVGGYTF
.	TRBV28	TRBJ1-1	.	14	TGTGCCAGCAGTTTAACCTTCGGCGGCACTGAAGCTTTCTTT	CASSLTFGGTEAFF
.	TRBV6-6	TRBJ1-2	.	11	TGTGCCAGCAGTTACTTGGAGACCTACACCTTC	CASSYLETYTF
.	TRBV5-1	TRBJ1-5	TRBD1	15	TGCGCCAGCAGCTTGACGGGACAGGGCAATCAGCCCCAGCATTTT	CASSLTGQGNQPQHF
.	TRBV30	TRBJ2-7	TRBD1	14	TGTGCCTGGAGTGCCGGGACAGCGTCCTACGAGCAGTACTTC	CAWSAGTASYEQYF
.	TRBV5-8	TRBJ1-3	TRBD1	14	TGTGCCAGCAGCCCAGGGACAGCTGGAAACACCATATATTTT	CASSPGTAGNTIYF
.	TRBV2	TRBJ2-3	TRBD1	15	TGTGCCAGCAGGGCCGGGACAGGGAGCGCAGATACGCAGTATTTT	CASRAGTGSADTQYF
.	TRBV28	TRBJ1-1	.	15	TGTGCCAGCAGTTTACAGGGCTCGGTGAACACTGAAGCTTTCTTT	CASSLQGSVNTEAFF
few	TRBV19	TRBJ1-2	TRBD1	14	TGTGCCAGTACCAGGGGACAGGGGGCGGTTGGCTACACCTTC	CASTRGQGAVGYTF
.	TRBV27	TRBJ2-7	.	14	TGTGCCAGCCGGGAACGGGGTAGAACCTACGAGCAGTACTTC	CASRERGRTYEQYF
.	TRBV19	TRBJ1-2	.	11	TGTGCTCGAACAGGCTCTTATGGCTACACCTTC	CARTGSYGYTF
.	TRBV9	TRBJ2-7	.	12	TGTGCCAGCAGCCGGGGAGGGGGCGAGCAGTACTTC	CASSRGGGEQYF
few	TRBV6-1	TRBJ1-1	TRBD1	12	TGTGCCAGCAGACTGACAGGGCCTGAAGCTTTCTTT	CASRLTGPEAFF
.	TRBV10-3	TRBJ2-1	.	12	TGTGCCATCAGTGACAGGTACAATGAGCAGTTCTTC	CAISDRYNEQFF
.	TRBV18	TRBJ2-3	TRBD2	15	TGTGCCAGCTCACCACCGGTACGGGGGGATGATACGCAGTATTTT	CASSPPVRGDDTQYF
.	TRBV7-7	TRBJ2-3	TRBD2	16	TGTGCTAGCAGCTTGGGACTAGCGGGAAACACAGATACGCAGTATTTT	CASSLGLAGNTDTQYF
.	TRBV5-1	TRBJ2-5	TRBD2	14	TGCGCCAGCAGCTGGGGAGGGACTAGCGGGGGACAGTACTTC	CASSWGGTSGGQYF
.	TRBV4-3	TRBJ2-1	.	15	TGCGCCAGCAGCCAAGGGCAGGGAACCTACAATGAGCAGTTCTTC	CASSQGQGTYNEQFF
.	TRBV6-6	TRBJ1-1	TRBD1	14	TGTGCCAGCAGAGAGATACAGGGGGCGACTGAAGCTTTCTTT	CASREIQGATEAFF
.	TRBV7-9	TRBJ2-2	TRBD2	16	TGTGCCAGCAGCAATCAGGATGCGACTAGCCCCGGGGAGCTGTTTTTT	CASSNQDATSPGELFF
.	TRBV11-3	TRBJ1-1	.	14	TGTGCCAGCAGCAGAGAGGGGGGGCGAACTGAAGCTTTCTTT	CASSREGGRTEAFF
.	TRBV4-2	TRBJ2-1	.	18	TGTGCCAGCAGCCAAGATGGGGTGAGGAGGGCAACAATGGATGAGCAGTTCTTC	CASSQDGVRRATMDEQFF
.	TRBV5-1	TRBJ1-2	TRBD1	15	TGCGCCAGCAGCTTGGCCCCACCTCCGGGACAGGGAAGTACCTTC	CASSLAPPPGQGSTF
.	TRBV11-3	TRBJ2-7	.	13	TGTGCCAGCAGCTTAGACAGGAACTACGAGCAGTACTTC	CASSLDRNYEQYF